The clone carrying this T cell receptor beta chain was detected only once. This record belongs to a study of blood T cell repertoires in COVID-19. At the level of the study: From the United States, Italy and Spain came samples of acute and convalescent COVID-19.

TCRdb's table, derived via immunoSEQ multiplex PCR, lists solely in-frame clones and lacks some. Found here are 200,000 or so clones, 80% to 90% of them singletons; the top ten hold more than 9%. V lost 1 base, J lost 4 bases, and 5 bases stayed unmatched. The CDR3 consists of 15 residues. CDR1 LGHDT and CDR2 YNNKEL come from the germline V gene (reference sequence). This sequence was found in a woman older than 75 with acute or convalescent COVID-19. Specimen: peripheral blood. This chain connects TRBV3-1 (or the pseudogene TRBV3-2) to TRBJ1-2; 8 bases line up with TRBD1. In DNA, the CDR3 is TGTGCCAGCAGCCAAGGTGGACAGGGCACCTATGGCTACACCTTC. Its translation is CASSQGGQGTYGYTF.